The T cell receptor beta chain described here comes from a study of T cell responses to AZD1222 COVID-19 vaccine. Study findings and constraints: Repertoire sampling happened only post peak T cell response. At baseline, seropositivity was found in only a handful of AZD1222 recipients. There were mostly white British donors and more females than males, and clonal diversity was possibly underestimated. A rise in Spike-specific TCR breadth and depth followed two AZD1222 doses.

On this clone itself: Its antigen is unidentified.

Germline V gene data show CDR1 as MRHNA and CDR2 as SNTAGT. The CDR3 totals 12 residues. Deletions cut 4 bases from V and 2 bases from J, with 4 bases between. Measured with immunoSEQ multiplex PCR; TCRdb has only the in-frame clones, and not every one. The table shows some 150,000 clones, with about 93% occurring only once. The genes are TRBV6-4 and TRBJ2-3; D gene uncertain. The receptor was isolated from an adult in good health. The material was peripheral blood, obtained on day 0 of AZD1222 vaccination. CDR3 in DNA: TGTGCCAGCAGTGCACACACAGATACGCAGTATTTT. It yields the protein CASSAHTDTQYF.